This TCR beta chain was recovered during a study of blood T cell repertoires in COVID-19 (dated by TCRdb to about 2020). Notes on the research overall: Samples from collaborators originated in the United States, Italy and Spain and spanned both the acute and convalescent phases of COVID-19. The prospective study material was composed of cDNA or gDNA derived from T cells, B-cell-depleted T cells, or PBMCs. Subjects who had been exposed to COVID-19, were actively infected with it, or had recovered from it provided the deeply sampled blood TCRbeta repertoires that made up the dataset. The repertoires were released in a freely available public database intended as a resource for research on the immune response to SARS-CoV-2. The samples were drawn from two sources: the first 160 participants of the ongoing ImmuneRACE study, and over 950 subjects contributed by 6 global collaborators. The sample metadata nearly always contained a de-identified subject ID, COVID-19 status, age in years and sex. HLA class I and class II types, where available, came from metadata supplied by the sample provider rather than from assay-based typing.

In the case of this clone: The specificity of this receptor is unknown. No base-level quality is on record; no much larger clone is a single base apart.

Enrolling through a virtual design, the prospective study's participants ranged in age from roughly 18 to 95 years and lived across roughly 23 United States geographic areas. In the prospective study, cohorts were assigned on the basis of participant-reported clinical history obtained from a screening survey and a study questionnaire. For ImmuneRACE Cohort 3, a participant was defined as recovered based on two consecutive negative NP/OP PCR tests, clearance by a healthcare professional, or resolution of symptoms. Mobile phlebotomists in the prospective study collected whole blood, serum and a nasopharyngeal or oropharyngeal swab from every participant. Additional blood draws and questionnaires over a 2-month period could optionally be provided by prospective study participants. Blood samples from the prospective study were shipped frozen or at room temperature prior to DNA extraction. What the authors observed across the whole study: The quantity of clinical and demographic metadata differed by source and by participant and was supplied without curation.

TCRbeta CDR3 regions were amplified from genomic DNA using the immunoSEQ Assay, a bias-controlled multiplex PCR. Processing in the source paper ran as follows. Nucleated cell counts per sample were estimated from amplification of reference gene primers within the assay. To quantify the absolute abundance of each unique TCRbeta CDR3 rearrangement, sequence reads were collapsed and filtered. Productive Simpson clonality was computed per sample as the square root of Simpson's diversity index over productive rearrangements. Not all clones reach the TCRdb copy of this immuneACCESS table, which keeps in-frame sequences only. Checked studies attribute under half of the gap to unresolved V genes and leave the rest unexplained. The D gene and trimming were derived from the DNA, and the V and J assignments and clone size from that table. This sample has roughly 150,000 clones in its table, and around 80% of those were observed once. The ten most abundant clones make up nearly 8% of the sample.

The specimen was PBMCs or T cells enriched from blood (not recorded which). This receptor was obtained from a woman aged 50 to 60 who had recovered from COVID-19.

The nucleotide sequence is given as TGCGCCAGCAGCCAAGTCCGGGGGGGGCCCACCTACGAGCAGTACTTC. Translated, it gives CASSQVRGGPTYEQYF. The chain links TRBV4-3 with TRBJ2-7; the central 8 bases match TRBD2. V trim: 1 base; J trim: 2 bases; unmatched bases: 7. The cysteine opens and the phenylalanine closes a CDR3 of 16 amino acids. Only CDR3 DNA is held: 48 bases, read in frame from base 1. Reading the germline V gene gives CDR1 LGHNA and CDR2 YSLEER.